The following is a TCR beta chain sequence with its context. Produced via immunoSEQ multiplex PCR; TCRdb's table is partial and in-frame only. The sample consists of around 250,000 clones, around 90% of them appearing once. This CDR3 contains 17 residues. The V end lost 6 bases, the J end lost 3 bases, and 24 bases lay between the germline ends. Germline lookup yields CDR1 SGDLS and CDR2 YYNGEE. The sample is drawn from a study of cytomegalovirus exposure and HLA in healthy donors. Input material: PBMCs. The chain links TRBV9 to TRBJ1-1; D not certain. The clonotype was recovered from a woman aged 18-29 years in good health and CMV-seronegative. The CDR3 spells CASTRPPGNPADTEAFF. CDR3 DNA sequence: TGTGCCAGCACCCGTCCGCCGGGGAACCCTGCGGACACTGAAGCTTTCTTT.